Included here is one TCR beta chain sequence, with context. Its antigen is unknown. UMIs and sample barcodes were carried by the TCR alpha and TCR beta cDNA libraries that 5'RACE produced using constant-segment primers. TCRdb reprocessed the 5' RACE reads via MiXCR and lists one record per CDR3 protein. The profile shows 190,000 or so distinct CDR3 sequences, about 10% of them singletons. These data come from a study of T-cell memory formation after mild COVID-19. The V gene's germline CDR1 is LNHDA and CDR2 SQIVND (reference sequence). The V gene lost 1 base and the J gene lost 6 bases, with 12 bases spanning the gap. The CDR3 length is 14 residues. Study-wide findings and caveats: Clones contracting day 15 to 85 were balanced CD4/CD8; later expanders leaned CD4+. Researchers found some responding clones in pre-infection memory, a sign that cross-reactive memory joined.

The gene calls are TRBV19 and TRBJ1-1; the D gene is possibly TRBD1 (5 bases). The clonotype was recovered from a man between 18 and 29 years old who had mild COVID-19 (a few samples of this study predate the infection). Cell type and time point are not known. Material for sequencing was PBMCs or a T cell subset sorted from them (not recorded which). CDR3 coding DNA: TGTGCCAGTAGTATAGGAGTGGAGGGGTCTGAAGCTTTCTTT. It is translated as CASSIGVEGSEAFF. Full variable domain (rest looked up from reference TRBV19 and TRBJ1-1): DGGITQSPKYLFRKEGQNVTLSCEQNLNHDAMYWYRQDPGQGLRLIYYSQIVNDFQKGDIAEGYSVSREKKESFPLTVTSAQKNPTAFYLCASSIGVEGSEAFFGQGTRLTVV.